Presented here are 9 T cell receptor beta chains from one specimen sequenced in a study of OX40 agonist ivuxolimab in advanced cancers. Measured with immunoSEQ multiplex PCR; TCRdb has only the in-frame clones, and not every one. The data hold more than 65,000 clones, with 94% observed a single time. Sequences were derived from CD4+ or CD8+ T cells sorted from blood, sampled in a trial of the OX40 agonist ivuxolimab. The receptors here all came from an adult with an advanced solid tumor such as melanoma, head and neck, liver or kidney cancer.

The chain carries TRBV7-9 and TRBJ1-2, with D hard to call. This CDR3 comprises 15 residues. Trimming removed 4 bases at V and 2 bases at J, with 14 bases between. Germline-derived CDR1 and CDR2 are SEHNR and FQNEAQ (reference sequence). CDR3 residues: CASSSRLTGNYGYTF. In DNA form, the CDR3 reads TGTGCCAGCAGCTCCAGATTGACGGGGAACTATGGCTACACCTTC. Combining the CDR3 with reference TRBV7-9 and TRBJ1-2 gives the whole variable domain DTGVSQNPRHKITKRGQNVTFRCDPISEHNRLYWYRQTLGQGPEFLTYFQNEAQLEKSRLLSDRFSAERPKGSFSTLEIQRTEQGDSAMYLCASSSRLTGNYGYTFGSGTRLTVV.

The genes are TRBV28 and TRBJ1-4; D may be TRBD1 (5 bases). The V end was cut by 6 bases, the J end by 7 bases, with 18 bases between. This CDR3 region has 15 residues. The germline V gene has CDR1 MDHEN and CDR2 SYDVKM. CDR3 nucleotides: TGTGCCAGCAGCTCTTTCAGGGAGTTTAGTGAAAAACTGTTTTTT. It yields the protein CASSSFREFSEKLFF.

The chain combines TRBV9 with TRBJ2-3, with 14 bases fitting TRBD2. This CDR3 contains 22 residues. With V trimmed by 0 bases and J by 4 bases, 19 bases remained unmatched. CDR1 and CDR2 from the germline V gene are SGDLS and YYNGEE. CDR3 protein: CASSVVKGETSGRAESADTQYF. CDR3 nucleotide sequence: TGTGCCAGCAGCGTAGTAAAGGGAGAGACTAGCGGGAGGGCCGAGAGTGCAGATACGCAGTATTTT.

The chain links TRBV5-6 to TRBJ2-3; 15 nucleotides line up with TRBD2. V lost 0 bases to trimming and J lost 1 base; unmatched junction nucleotides: 6. The germline V gene encodes CDR1 SGHDT and CDR2 YYEEEE. The CDR3 runs 19 residues. CDR3 DNA: TGTGCCAGCAGCTTGGACGGGACTAGCGGGGGGAGGGGCACAGATACGCAGTATTTT. Translating it yields CASSLDGTSGGRGTDTQYF.

This CDR3 is CASSQGWREAWHEQFF. The DNA of the CDR3 is TGTGCCAGCAGCCAAGGCTGGCGGGAGGCCTGGCATGAGCAGTTCTTC. The chain employs TRBV14 and TRBJ2-1, with 8 nucleotides matching TRBD2. V shed 1 base and J 8 bases; nucleotides not matched to a gene: 10. Germline loops: CDR1 SGHDN, CDR2 FVKESK. This CDR3 region has 16 residues. Supplemented by reference TRBV14 and TRBJ2-1, the full variable domain reads EAGVTQFPSHSVIEKGQTVTLRCDPISGHDNLYWYRRVMGKEIKFLLHFVKESKQDESGMPNNRFLAERTGGTYSTLKVQPAELEDSGVYFCASSQGWREAWHEQFFGPGTRLTVL.

V is TRBV30 and J is TRBJ1-4; TRBD1 matches at 7 bases. The CDR3 length is 16 residues. Trimming at V came to 4 bases and at J to 4 bases, leaving 12 bases not matched to a gene. The germline CDR1 and CDR2 sequences are GTSNPN and SVGIG (reference sequence). The CDR3 reads CAWNSIGQVFNEKLFF. The CDR3 DNA follows: TGTGCCTGGAATAGCATAGGACAGGTCTTTAATGAAAAACTGTTTTTT.

This sequence joins TRBV7-6 and TRBJ1-4; D unclear. The germline V and J ends were trimmed by 6 bases and 7 bases, with 9 bases remaining between them. CDR1 and CDR2 (germline): SGHVS, FNYEAQ. The CDR3 sequence is 12 residues long. CDR3 loop: CASSPAGEKLFF. The CDR3, as DNA: TGTGCCAGCAGTCCTGCGGGTGAAAAACTGTTTTTT.

The rearrangement uses TRBV9 and TRBJ1-2, with TRBD1 identical over 8 bases. Germline CDR1 reads SGDLS; CDR2 reads YYNGEE. This CDR3 is built from 12 residues. V trimming: 4 bases; J trimming: 6 bases; junction bases outside the gene matches: 2. The CDR3 DNA follows: TGTGCCAGCAGCTCACAGGGGGATGGCTACACCTTC. Protein sequence: CASSSQGDGYTF.

In this sample, this clone turned up once. The V and J genes are TRBV9 and TRBJ2-2; TRBD2 matches at 8 bases. This CDR3 is built from 15 residues. V lost 5 bases and J lost 7; bases outside the gene matches: 10. Germline loops: CDR1 SGDLS, CDR2 YYNGEE. The CDR3 reads CASSPDGGAGGELFF. CDR3 bases: TGTGCCAGCAGTCCCGACGGGGGGGCCGGCGGGGAGCTGTTTTTT.